This TCR beta chain was profiled in a study of blood T cell repertoires in COVID-19 (dated by TCRdb to the early 2020s). For the study in its entirety: The collaborator samples originated in the United States, Italy and Spain and spanned the acute and convalescent phases of COVID-19. A de-identified subject ID, COVID-19 status, age in years and sex were almost always included in the sample metadata. The prospective study material was composed of cDNA or gDNA derived from T cells, B-cell-depleted T cells, or PBMCs. Subjects who had been exposed to COVID-19, were actively infected with it, or had recovered from it provided the deeply sampled blood TCRbeta repertoires that made up the dataset. The samples were drawn from the first 160 participants of the ongoing ImmuneRACE study and from 1,254 subjects provided by 6 global collaborators. Where HLA class I and class II types were available, the types were taken from metadata supplied by the sample provider, not from assay-based typing. The repertoires were made available in a free public database intended to serve as a resource for research on the immune response to SARS-CoV-2.

At the junction V is shortened by 3 bases and J by 4 bases; bases outside the gene matches: 6. CDR1 and CDR2 are drawn from the germline V gene: MNHEY, SVGEGT. The cysteine opens and the phenylalanine closes a CDR3 of 14 amino acids. Of the read, only the CDR3 DNA is kept; its 42 bases are in frame from base 1. TCRbeta CDR3 regions were amplified from genomic DNA using the immunoSEQ Assay, a bias-controlled multiplex PCR. Under the source paper's analysis protocol: Nucleated cell counts per sample were estimated from amplification of reference gene primers within the assay. To quantify the absolute abundance of each unique TCRbeta CDR3 rearrangement, sequence reads were collapsed and filtered. For each sample, productive Simpson clonality was calculated by taking the square root of Simpson's diversity index across productive rearrangements. TCRdb took over this immuneACCESS table, retaining in-frame rearrangements with V and J assigned. Such tables are incomplete; in checked studies, under half of the missing clones stem from an unresolved V gene, and the remainder is unexplained. The V and J calls and the clone size are those of that table, but D and trimming were determined from the DNA. This sample lists approximately 71,000 clones; roughly 88% were detected once. Roughly 5.6% of the sample belongs to the ten largest clones.

Notes on this clone: No cognate antigen has been identified for it. Per-nucleotide qualities are absent, and no much larger clonotype sits a single base away.

Each collaborating institution followed its own protocols to collect whole blood in K2EDTA tubes. For TCRbeta analysis, collaborator samples were shipped as frozen whole blood, as isolated PBMCs, or as DNA extracted from either sample type. What the work shows at the level of the full study, not this receptor alone: The quantity of clinical and demographic metadata differed by source and by participant and was supplied without curation.

This chain joins TRBV6-2 or TRBV6-3 to TRBJ2-7; 7 central bases correspond to TRBD1. The sequence was collected from a human donor in a cohort sampled during active COVID-19. Sequencing used peripheral blood. The bases are TGTGCCAGCAGTTATGGACAGGTGGGGTACGAGCAGTACTTC. This codes for CASSYGQVGYEQYF.